Each of the 18 T cell receptor beta chains below was sequenced from the same sample in a study of cytomegalovirus exposure and HLA in healthy donors. A multiplex PCR was run with 60 Vbeta primers and 13 Jbeta primers. This table comes from immunoSEQ multiplex PCR, and its TCRdb copy is limited to in-frame clones, with some not included. The sample records about 87,000 clones, around 8% being singletons. The sample consisted of PBMCs. Source of these receptors: a man aged 50 to 60 in good health and CMV-seronegative.

This chain joins TRBV7-8 and TRBJ2-1; 11 nucleotides line up with TRBD2. The germline V gene encodes CDR1 SGHVS and CDR2 FQNEAQ. V lost 5 bases to trimming and J lost 9 bases; unmatched junction nucleotides: 18. The CDR3 totals 18 residues. The CDR3 sequence is CASSARLVAGGLFGEQFF. CDR3 coding DNA: TGTGCCAGCAGCGCCCGGCTAGTAGCGGGGGGGCTATTCGGTGAGCAGTTCTTC. The full variable domain, its missing parts supplied by reference TRBV7-8 and TRBJ2-1, is GAGVSQSPRYKVAKRGQDVALRCDPISGHVSLFWYQQALGQGPEFLTYFQNEAQLDKSGLPSDRFFAERPEGSVSTLKIQRTQQEDSAVYLCASSARLVAGGLFGEQFFGPGTRLTVL.

The sample holds a few counts of this clone. The V call is TRBV21-1, the J call TRBJ1-5; TRBD1 is taken as the D call from the table, unchecked against the DNA. TRBV21-1 is reported as a pseudogene. The CDR3 is made up of 15 amino acids. This chain's CDR3 is CASIPDRFLHQPQHF. The DNA for the CDR3 is TGTGCCAGCATTCCGGACAGGTTTTTGCATCAGCCCCAGCATTTT.

The chain joins TRBV6-6 to TRBJ2-7, with 7 positions matching TRBD1. Looked up from germline, CDR1 is MNHNY and CDR2 is SVGAGI (reference sequence). V trimming: 6 bases; J trimming: 2 bases; junction bases outside the gene matches: 4. This CDR3 region has 13 residues. The CDR3 bases are TGTGCCAGCAGAACCGGGACAGCCTACGAGCAGTACTTC. Translated: CASRTGTAYEQYF.

This sequence joins TRBV6-1 and TRBJ2-7; 8 bases map to TRBD1. V lost 5 bases, J lost 5 bases, and 8 bases stayed unmatched. The CDR3 is made up of 14 amino acids. Per the germline V gene, CDR1 is MNHNS and CDR2 is SASEGT. CDR3 coding DNA: TGTGCCAGCAGTCCCCGGGACAGGACCCACGAGCAGTACTTC. Its protein is CASSPRDRTHEQYF.

The CDR3 coding sequence is TGTGCCAGCAGCCTGCACGGAGGGACTAGCGGGTCTGAGCAGTTCTTC. This gives the protein CASSLHGGTSGSEQFF. This chain connects TRBV4-2 to TRBJ2-1, with 12 bases identical to TRBD2. Unmatched junction bases numbered 10, after V lost 4 bases and J lost 9 bases. The V gene's germline CDR1 is LGHNA and CDR2 YNFKEQ. This CDR3 is built from 16 residues.

The CDR3 here is CASSLSGQGYEQYF. The CDR3 region has the DNA TGTGCCAGCAGCTTGTCGGGACAGGGCTACGAGCAGTACTTC. This chain links TRBV7-8 with TRBJ2-7, with TRBD1 matching over 9 bases. V gave up 3 bases and J gave up 3 bases; unmatched junction bases: 3. The CDR3 consists of 14 residues. The germline gives CDR1 SGHVS, CDR2 FQNEAQ.

The chain combines TRBV5-6 with TRBJ2-3, with a tentative D call TRBD1 (5 bases). The CDR3 consists of 17 residues. Trimming pared 4 bases from V and 0 bases from J, leaving 18 bases between. The germline CDR1 and CDR2 sequences are SGHDT and YYEEEE. The CDR3 reads CASSRPGAVPSTDTQYF. CDR3 sequence (DNA): TGTGCCAGCAGCCGCCCTGGGGCGGTCCCTAGCACAGATACGCAGTATTTT.

The CDR3 DNA reads as TGTGCCAGCACCCCGGGACAGGGGAACACCGGGGAGCTGTTTTTT. This gives the protein CASTPGQGNTGELFF. This chain connects TRBV7-8 to TRBJ2-2; 9 nucleotides agree with TRBD1. There are 15 residues in the CDR3. The V gene end was trimmed by 7 bases and the J gene end by 1 base; junction bases not matched to a gene: 4. Germline V gene data show CDR1 as SGHVS and CDR2 as FQNEAQ.

The chain couples TRBV7-2 to TRBJ1-5; D possibly corresponds to TRBD1 (5 bases). Germline assignment: CDR1 SGHTA and CDR2 FQGNSA. The CDR3 is 14 amino acids. The V end was cut by 1 base, the J end by 6 bases, with 10 bases between. Written as DNA, the CDR3 is TGTGCCAGCAGCTTAGTTGGGGGAGGTCAGCCCCAGCATTTT. This encodes CASSLVGGGQPQHF.

V gene TRBV7-3 combines with J gene TRBJ2-7, with 7 bases aligning to TRBD2. From germline, CDR1 is SGHTA and CDR2 FQGTGA. With 1 base clipped from V and 2 bases from J, the junction kept 2 bases outside the gene matches. The CDR3 covers 14 residues. The CDR3 loop reads CASSLMGGAYEQYF. The CDR3 coding sequence is TGTGCCAGCAGCTTAATGGGGGGGGCCTACGAGCAGTACTTC.

The genes are TRBV18 and TRBJ2-2, with D possibly being TRBD2 (6 bases). Trimming shortened V by 2 bases and J by 4 bases, and 17 bases separated the two germline ends. The CDR3 is made up of 17 amino acids. Germline V CDR1 and CDR2: KGHSH, LQKENI. Here the CDR3 DNA reads TGTGCCAGCTCACCAGTCCGTCTCCAGGGAGGCACCGGGGAGCTGTTTTTT. It specifies CASSPVRLQGGTGELFF.

V and J are TRBV18 and TRBJ2-1, with D possibly matching TRBD2 (5 bases). CDR3 length: 14 amino acids. The ends were cut back, 3 bases at V and 6 bases at J, with 12 bases in the middle. Looked up from germline, CDR1 is KGHSH and CDR2 is LQKENI. The CDR3 protein is CASSPGERRNEQFF. DNA for the CDR3: TGTGCCAGCTCACCCGGGGAGAGGCGCAATGAGCAGTTCTTC.

This clone was picked up a small number of times. V is TRBV11-3 and J is TRBJ2-2, with 9 positions matching TRBD2. Germline assignment: CDR1 SGHNT and CDR2 YENEEA. The CDR3 loop spans 15 amino acids. The junction had 4 bases not matched to a gene; V was cut back by 4 bases and J by 4 bases. The CDR3 region is CASSSQAGGTGELFF. DNA for the CDR3: TGTGCCAGCAGCTCCCAAGCGGGAGGCACCGGGGAGCTGTTTTTT.

The chain is built from TRBV19 and TRBJ1-1; 7 bases fit TRBD1. The CDR3 consists of 14 residues. Germline values: CDR1 LNHDA, CDR2 SQIVND (reference sequence). J was trimmed by 5 bases and V by 4 bases; bases with no gene match: 7. CDR3 in amino acids: CASSNVGGRTEAFF. The CDR3 region has the DNA TGTGCCAGTAGTAATGTAGGGGGCAGGACTGAAGCTTTCTTT.

The chain is built from TRBV6-5 and TRBJ2-1; maybe TRBD2 (5 bases). The ends were cut back, 4 bases at V and 5 bases at J, with 9 bases in the middle. This CDR3 has 13 amino acids. Germline V gene data show CDR1 as MNHEY and CDR2 as SVGAGI. CDR3 bases: TGTGCCAGCAGTTCACTAGGTGACAATGAGCAGTTCTTC. This encodes CASSSLGDNEQFF.

The CDR3 spells CATRERAASYEQYF. The DNA of the CDR3 is TGTGCCACCCGGGAACGGGCTGCCTCCTACGAGCAGTACTTC. The V and J genes are TRBV27 and TRBJ2-5; a possible D gene is TRBD2 (5 bases). TRBJ2-7 matches the DNA end more closely, so the J call is doubtful. Germline V lookup: CDR1 MNHEY, CDR2 SMNVEV (reference sequence). This CDR3 has 14 residues.

The CDR3 sequence: CASSPPGENNEQFF. CDR3 in DNA: TGTGCCAGCAGCCCCCCAGGTGAAAACAATGAGCAGTTCTTC. This chain links TRBV7-2 with TRBJ2-1; D gene uncertain. The CDR3 spans 14 residues. V was clipped by 5 bases and J by 5 bases, with 13 bases between them. Germline values: CDR1 SGHTA, CDR2 FQGNSA.

The chain is built from TRBV9 and TRBJ2-3, with 7 positions matching TRBD1. Germline V gene sequence: CDR1 SGDLS, CDR2 YYNGEE. V shed 3 bases and J 4 bases; nucleotides not matched to a gene: 8. The CDR3 spans 15 residues. CDR3 region: CASSAVTGKADTQYF. The CDR3 bases are TGTGCCAGCAGCGCCGTGACAGGGAAGGCAGATACGCAGTATTTT.